This T cell receptor beta chain was captured in a study of prognosis after radiotherapy for stage I lung cancer. Across the whole study: The patient group consisted of 10 to 15 men and roughly 6 women whose ages spanned about 50 to 95, median around 76 years.

The V gene's germline CDR1 is SGHDT and CDR2 YYEEEE. The ends were cut back, 2 bases at V and 4 bases at J, with 6 bases in the middle. There are 13 residues in the CDR3. Genomic DNA was subjected to two-round multiplex PCR for amplification of TCR beta CDR3. Amplification in first-round PCR relied on primers specific to each TRBV and TRBJ gene. TCRdb reanalysed the multiplex PCR reads using MiXCR and keeps one entry per CDR3 protein. The table records 10,000 to 15,000 distinct CDR3 sequences, 43% of them present only once. Node-negative disease was confirmed in all patients by CT and PET/CT, with no prior chemotherapy, radiotherapy or other malignancies. Investigators drew roughly 6.2 milliliters of peripheral blood at each of two time points. This clonotype was seen repeatedly, ten times or more. Its antigen remains unidentified. Study observations and caveats: Unique TCR clone counts dropped after stereotactic body radiation therapy, from a median of 10,088 to 6,861.

The sequences come from PBMCs, collected before or after stereotactic body radiation therapy (not recorded which). The chain carries TRBV5-6 and TRBJ2-2; D remains ambiguous. This TCR was recovered from a donor older than 45 with non-small cell lung cancer. CDR3 nucleotide sequence: TGTGCCAGCAGCTTACCCGTCACCGGGGAGCTGTTTTTT. It specifies CASSLPVTGELFF.